Listed below are T cell receptor beta chains from one sample, sequenced in a study of shared clonotypes between healthy human individuals. Repertoires were generated with immunoSEQ multiplex PCR, while TCRdb's copy carries only in-frame clones and drops some. This table holds hundreds of thousands of clones, around 96% found once. Sequencing was carried out using naive CD8+ T cells sorted from blood. The source of these receptors is a woman younger than 45 in good health. CDR3s leave out the opening cysteine and the closing phenylalanine or tryptophan. Each record gives: V gene, J gene, D gene, CDR3 protein. The D gene is left open where the match is weak.

v_gene: TRBV7-2
j_gene: TRBJ2-5
d_gene: TRBD2
CDR3aa: ASSLAFPAGLAGDPVKETQY

v_gene: TRBV9
j_gene: TRBJ2-6
d_gene: .
CDR3aa: ASSANSGANVLT

v_gene: TRBV5-1
j_gene: TRBJ1-5
d_gene: TRBD1
CDR3aa: ASSLGVGTDRWPQH

v_gene: TRBV2
j_gene: TRBJ2-2
d_gene: .
CDR3aa: AGRPEGAGELF

v_gene: TRBV27
j_gene: TRBJ2-1
d_gene: TRBD1
CDR3aa: ASSLKVWDREYNEQF

v_gene: TRBV5-4
j_gene: TRBJ1-2
d_gene: .
CDR3aa: ASSLSASYYGYT

v_gene: TRBV19
j_gene: TRBJ2-1
d_gene: TRBD2
CDR3aa: ASSRTSGSGNEQF

v_gene: TRBV29-1
j_gene: TRBJ1-2
d_gene: TRBD1
CDR3aa: SVAGTGIGYGYT

v_gene: TRBV27
j_gene: TRBJ1-2
d_gene: TRBD1
CDR3aa: ASSFGQGATYGYT

v_gene: TRBV6-5
j_gene: TRBJ2-1
d_gene: TRBD2
CDR3aa: ASSQDSGTYNEQF

v_gene: TRBV2
j_gene: TRBJ1-4
d_gene: .
CDR3aa: ASSEGGAPEKLF

v_gene: TRBV28
j_gene: TRBJ2-7
d_gene: .
CDR3aa: ASSSPEEGAYEQY

v_gene: TRBV4-1
j_gene: TRBJ2-7
d_gene: TRBD1
CDR3aa: ASSQGRKGQVDFNEQY

v_gene: TRBV6-1
j_gene: TRBJ2-7
d_gene: .
CDR3aa: ASSEASGTPYEQY

v_gene: TRBV29-1
j_gene: TRBJ2-7
d_gene: .
CDR3aa: SVVPGSSYEQY

v_gene: TRBV4-2
j_gene: TRBJ2-3
d_gene: TRBD2
CDR3aa: ASSQDLGLAGQLTDTQY

v_gene: TRBV5-1
j_gene: TRBJ2-1
d_gene: TRBD2
CDR3aa: ASSLSGSYNEQF

v_gene: TRBV15
j_gene: TRBJ1-2
d_gene: .
CDR3aa: ATSREAGSLNYGYT

v_gene: TRBV14
j_gene: TRBJ2-2
d_gene: .
CDR3aa: ASSQEGVFRGELF

v_gene: TRBV28
j_gene: TRBJ2-1
d_gene: .
CDR3aa: ASSLLAPYNEQF

v_gene: TRBV20-1
j_gene: TRBJ2-1
d_gene: .
CDR3aa: SARVRNEQF

v_gene: TRBV29-1
j_gene: TRBJ2-1
d_gene: .
CDR3aa: SVEGEQEGGNEQF

v_gene: TRBV5-4
j_gene: TRBJ2-1
d_gene: TRBD2
CDR3aa: ASSLYSGNNEQF

v_gene: TRBV21-1
j_gene: TRBJ2-1
d_gene: .
CDR3aa: ASSTGLEGPNEQF

v_gene: TRBV6-5
j_gene: TRBJ2-4
d_gene: .
CDR3aa: ASSSGHRAKNIQY

v_gene: TRBV14
j_gene: TRBJ1-3
d_gene: .
CDR3aa: ASSQDGNTIY

v_gene: TRBV5-4
j_gene: TRBJ2-7
d_gene: TRBD1
CDR3aa: ASSSKGTGPLEQY

v_gene: TRBV9
j_gene: TRBJ2-1
d_gene: .
CDR3aa: ASSGTGNNEQF

v_gene: TRBV2
j_gene: TRBJ1-1
d_gene: .
CDR3aa: ASSWGGNTEAF

v_gene: TRBV27
j_gene: TRBJ2-7
d_gene: TRBD1
CDR3aa: ASSLGTGYEQY

v_gene: TRBV28
j_gene: TRBJ2-1
d_gene: TRBD1
CDR3aa: ASSFDRDFGNEQF

v_gene: TRBV27
j_gene: TRBJ2-2
d_gene: TRBD1
CDR3aa: ASSLGTGGVGELF

v_gene: TRBV4-1
j_gene: TRBJ2-2
d_gene: .
CDR3aa: ASSGGPNTGELF

v_gene: TRBV19
j_gene: TRBJ1-5
d_gene: .
CDR3aa: ASDGGSPISNQPQH

v_gene: TRBV6-1
j_gene: TRBJ2-7
d_gene: .
CDR3aa: ASSESKVSSSYKQY

v_gene: TRBV5-5
j_gene: TRBJ1-1
d_gene: .
CDR3aa: ASSRTGYTEAF

v_gene: TRBV4-2
j_gene: TRBJ2-7
d_gene: TRBD2
CDR3aa: ASSQGLAGEGYEQY